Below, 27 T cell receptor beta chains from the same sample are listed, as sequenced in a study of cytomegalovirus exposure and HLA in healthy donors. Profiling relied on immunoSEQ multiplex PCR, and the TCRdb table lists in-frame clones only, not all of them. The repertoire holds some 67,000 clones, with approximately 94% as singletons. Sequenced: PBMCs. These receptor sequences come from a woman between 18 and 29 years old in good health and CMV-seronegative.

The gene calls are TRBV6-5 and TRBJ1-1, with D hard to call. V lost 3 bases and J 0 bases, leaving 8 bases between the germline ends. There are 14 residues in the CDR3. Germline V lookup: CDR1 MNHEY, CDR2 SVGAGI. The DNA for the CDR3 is TGTGCCAGCAGTTATCAACAGATGAACACTGAAGCTTTCTTT. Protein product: CASSYQQMNTEAFF.

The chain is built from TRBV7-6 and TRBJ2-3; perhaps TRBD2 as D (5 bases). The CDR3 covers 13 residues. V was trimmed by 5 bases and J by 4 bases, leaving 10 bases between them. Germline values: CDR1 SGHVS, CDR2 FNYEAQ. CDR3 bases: TGTGCCAGCAGCCGACTATTCTCAGATACGCAGTATTTT. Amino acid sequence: CASSRLFSDTQYF.

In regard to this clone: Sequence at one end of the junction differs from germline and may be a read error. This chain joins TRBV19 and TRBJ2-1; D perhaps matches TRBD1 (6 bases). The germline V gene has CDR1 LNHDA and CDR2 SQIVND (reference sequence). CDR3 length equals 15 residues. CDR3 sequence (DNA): TGTGCCAGTAGTTTAGAGCAGGGGTGGTACAATGAGCAGTTCTTC. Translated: CASSLEQGWYNEQFF.

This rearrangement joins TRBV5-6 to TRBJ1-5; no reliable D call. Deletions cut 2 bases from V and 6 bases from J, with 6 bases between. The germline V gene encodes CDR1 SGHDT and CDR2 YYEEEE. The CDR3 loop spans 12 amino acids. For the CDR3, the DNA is TGTGCCAGCAGCTTAGGGAGTCAGCCCCAGCATTTT. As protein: CASSLGSQPQHF.

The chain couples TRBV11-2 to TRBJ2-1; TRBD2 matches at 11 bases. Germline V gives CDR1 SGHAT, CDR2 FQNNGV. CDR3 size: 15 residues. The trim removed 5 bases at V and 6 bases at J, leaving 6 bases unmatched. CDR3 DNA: TGTGCCAGCAGCCTATTAGCGGGGGGGCCCAATGAGCAGTTCTTC. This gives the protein CASSLLAGGPNEQFF.

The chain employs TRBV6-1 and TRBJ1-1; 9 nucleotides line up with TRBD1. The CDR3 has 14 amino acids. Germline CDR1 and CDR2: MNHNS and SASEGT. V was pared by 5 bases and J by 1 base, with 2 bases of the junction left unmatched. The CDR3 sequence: CASSKDRGNTEAFF. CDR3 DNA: TGTGCCAGCAGTAAGGACAGGGGGAACACTGAAGCTTTCTTT.

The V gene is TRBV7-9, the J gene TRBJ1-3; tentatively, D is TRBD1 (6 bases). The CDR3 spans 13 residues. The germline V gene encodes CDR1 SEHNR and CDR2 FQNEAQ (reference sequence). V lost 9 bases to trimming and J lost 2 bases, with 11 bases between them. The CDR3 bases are TGTGCCAGTCAACAGGGAACTGGAAACACCATATATTTT. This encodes CASQQGTGNTIYF.

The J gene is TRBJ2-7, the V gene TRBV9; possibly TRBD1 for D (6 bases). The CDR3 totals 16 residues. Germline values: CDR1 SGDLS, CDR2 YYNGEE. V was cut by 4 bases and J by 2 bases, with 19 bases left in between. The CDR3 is CASSPHGQSFAYEQYF. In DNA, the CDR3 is TGTGCCAGCAGCCCTCACGGACAGTCTTTTGCCTACGAGCAGTACTTC. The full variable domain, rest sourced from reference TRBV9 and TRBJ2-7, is DSGVTQTPKHLITATGQRVTLRCSPRSGDLSVYWYQQSLDQGLQFLIQYYNGEERAKGNILERFSAQQFPDLHSELNLSSLELGDSALYFCASSPHGQSFAYEQYFGPGTRLTVT.

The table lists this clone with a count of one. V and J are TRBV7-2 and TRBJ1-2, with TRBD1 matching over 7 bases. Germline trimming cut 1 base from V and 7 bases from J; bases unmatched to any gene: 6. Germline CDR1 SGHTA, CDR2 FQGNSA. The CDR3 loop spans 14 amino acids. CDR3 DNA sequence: TGTGCCAGCAGCTTAGAGGGCAGGGGGTCTGGCTACACCTTC. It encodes CASSLEGRGSGYTF. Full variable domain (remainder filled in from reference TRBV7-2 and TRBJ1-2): GAGVSQSPSNKVTEKGKDVELRCDPISGHTALYWYRQSLGQGLEFLIYFQGNSAPDKSGLPSDRFSAERTGGSVSTLTIQRTQQEDSAVYLCASSLEGRGSGYTFGSGTRLTVV.

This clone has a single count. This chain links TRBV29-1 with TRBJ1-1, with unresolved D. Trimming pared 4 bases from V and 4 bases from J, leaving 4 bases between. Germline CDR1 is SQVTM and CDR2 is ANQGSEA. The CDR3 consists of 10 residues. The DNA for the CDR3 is TGCAGCGTTGGTAGCACTGAAGCTTTCTTT. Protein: CSVGSTEAFF.

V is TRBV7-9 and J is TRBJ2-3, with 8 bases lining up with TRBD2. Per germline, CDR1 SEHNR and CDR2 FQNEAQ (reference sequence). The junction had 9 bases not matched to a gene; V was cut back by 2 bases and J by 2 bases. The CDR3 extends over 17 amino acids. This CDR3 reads CASSLFGSSGFTDTQYF. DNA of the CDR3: TGTGCCAGCAGCTTATTCGGCTCTAGCGGGTTCACAGATACGCAGTATTTT.

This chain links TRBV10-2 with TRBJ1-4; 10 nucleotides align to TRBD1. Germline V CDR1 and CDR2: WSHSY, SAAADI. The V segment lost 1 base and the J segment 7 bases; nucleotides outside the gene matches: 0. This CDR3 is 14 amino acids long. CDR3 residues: CASSEWDRGEKLFF. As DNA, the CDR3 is TGCGCCAGCAGTGAGTGGGACAGGGGTGAAAAACTGTTTTTT.

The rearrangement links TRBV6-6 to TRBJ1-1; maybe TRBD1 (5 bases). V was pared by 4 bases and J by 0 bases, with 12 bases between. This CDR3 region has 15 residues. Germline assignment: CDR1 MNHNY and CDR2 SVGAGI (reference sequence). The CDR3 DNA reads TGTGCCAGCAGTTCCCCCGGGGGGATGAACACTGAAGCTTTCTTT. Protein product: CASSSPGGMNTEAFF.

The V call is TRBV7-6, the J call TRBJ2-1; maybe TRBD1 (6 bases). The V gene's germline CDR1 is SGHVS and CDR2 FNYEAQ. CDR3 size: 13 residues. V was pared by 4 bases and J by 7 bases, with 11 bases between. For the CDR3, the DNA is TGTGCCAGCAGCTGGGGACAATATAATGAGCAGTTCTTC. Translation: CASSWGQYNEQFF. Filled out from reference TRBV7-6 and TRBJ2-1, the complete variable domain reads GAGVSQSPRYKVTKRGQDVALRCDPISGHVSLYWYRQALGQGPEFLTYFNYEAQQDKSGLPNDRFSAERPEGSISTLTIQRTEQRDSAMYRCASSWGQYNEQFFGPGTRLTVL.

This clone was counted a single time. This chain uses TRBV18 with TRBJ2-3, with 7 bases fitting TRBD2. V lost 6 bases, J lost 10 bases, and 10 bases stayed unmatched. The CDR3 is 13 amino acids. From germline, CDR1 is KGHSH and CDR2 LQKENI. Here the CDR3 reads CASSHGEGWPQYF. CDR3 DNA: TGTGCCAGCTCTCACGGGGAGGGATGGCCGCAGTATTTT.

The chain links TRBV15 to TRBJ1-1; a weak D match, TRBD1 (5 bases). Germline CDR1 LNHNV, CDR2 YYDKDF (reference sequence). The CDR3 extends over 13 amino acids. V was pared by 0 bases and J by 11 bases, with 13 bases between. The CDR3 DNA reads TGTGCCACCAGCAGAGATGTAGGGGAGGTGGCTTTCTTT. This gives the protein CATSRDVGEVAFF.

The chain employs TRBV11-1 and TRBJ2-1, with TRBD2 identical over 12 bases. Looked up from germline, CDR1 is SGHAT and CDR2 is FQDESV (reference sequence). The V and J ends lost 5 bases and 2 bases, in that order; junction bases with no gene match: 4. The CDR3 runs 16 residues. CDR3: CASSQLAGGPYNEQFF. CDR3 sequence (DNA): TGTGCCAGCAGCCAACTAGCGGGAGGTCCCTACAATGAGCAGTTCTTC.

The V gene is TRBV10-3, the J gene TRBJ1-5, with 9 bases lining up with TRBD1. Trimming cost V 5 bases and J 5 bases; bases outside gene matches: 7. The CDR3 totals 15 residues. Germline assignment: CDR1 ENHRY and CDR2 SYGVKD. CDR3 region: CAISPQGAQDQPQHF. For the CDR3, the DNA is TGTGCCATCAGTCCACAGGGGGCGCAGGATCAGCCCCAGCATTTT.

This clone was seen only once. The CDR3 sequence: CASSSGTFPDTQYF. CDR3 nucleotide sequence: TGTGCCAGCAGCTCGGGGACTTTCCCAGATACGCAGTATTTT. The J gene is TRBJ2-3, the V gene TRBV11-3; weak D call: TRBD2 (6 bases). With 4 bases removed from V and 4 bases from J, the gap between germline ends came to 12 bases. CDR3 size: 14 residues. Germline-derived CDR1 and CDR2 are SGHNT and YENEEA.

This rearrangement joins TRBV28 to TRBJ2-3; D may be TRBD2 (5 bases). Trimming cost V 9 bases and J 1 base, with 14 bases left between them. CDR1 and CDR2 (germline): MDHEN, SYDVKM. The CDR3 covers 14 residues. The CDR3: CASLEASGTDTQYF. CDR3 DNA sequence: TGTGCCAGTCTGGAGGCCTCCGGCACAGATACGCAGTATTTT. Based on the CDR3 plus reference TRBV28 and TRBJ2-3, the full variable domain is DVKVTQSSRYLVKRTGEKVFLECVQDMDHENMFWYRQDPGLGLRLIYFSYDVKMKEKGDIPEGYSVSREKKERFSLILESASTNQTSMYLCASLEASGTDTQYFGPGTRLTVL.

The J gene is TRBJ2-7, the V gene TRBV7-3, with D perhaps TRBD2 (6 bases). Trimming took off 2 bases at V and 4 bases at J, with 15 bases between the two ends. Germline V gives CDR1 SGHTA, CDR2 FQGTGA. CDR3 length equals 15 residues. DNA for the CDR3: TGTGCCAGCAGCTTAGGGAGGAGCCCCCCGTACGAGCAGTACTTC. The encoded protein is CASSLGRSPPYEQYF.

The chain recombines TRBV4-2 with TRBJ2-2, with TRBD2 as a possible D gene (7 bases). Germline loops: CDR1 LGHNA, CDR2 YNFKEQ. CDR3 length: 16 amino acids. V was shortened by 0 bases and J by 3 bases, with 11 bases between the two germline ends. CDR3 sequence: CASSQDKGGDTGELFF. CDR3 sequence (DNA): TGTGCCAGCAGCCAAGATAAGGGGGGGGACACCGGGGAGCTGTTTTTT.

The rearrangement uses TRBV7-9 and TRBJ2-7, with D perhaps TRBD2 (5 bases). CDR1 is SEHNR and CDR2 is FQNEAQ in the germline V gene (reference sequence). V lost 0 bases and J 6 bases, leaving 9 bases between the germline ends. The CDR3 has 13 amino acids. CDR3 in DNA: TGTGCCAGCAGCTTAGCCGGCGGGTCCGAGCAGTACTTC. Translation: CASSLAGGSEQYF.

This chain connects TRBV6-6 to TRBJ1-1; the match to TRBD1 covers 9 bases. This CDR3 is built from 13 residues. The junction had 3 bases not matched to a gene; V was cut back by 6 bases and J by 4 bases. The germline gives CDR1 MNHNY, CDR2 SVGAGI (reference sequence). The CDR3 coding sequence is TGTGCCAGCAGCCAGGACAGGGGCACTGAAGCTTTCTTT. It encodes CASSQDRGTEAFF.

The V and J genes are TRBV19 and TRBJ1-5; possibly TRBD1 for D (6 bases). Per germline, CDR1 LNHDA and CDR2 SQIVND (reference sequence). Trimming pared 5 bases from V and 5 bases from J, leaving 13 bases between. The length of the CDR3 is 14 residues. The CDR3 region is CASSPQGPYQPQHF. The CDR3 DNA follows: TGTGCCAGTAGTCCCCAGGGGCCATATCAGCCCCAGCATTTT.

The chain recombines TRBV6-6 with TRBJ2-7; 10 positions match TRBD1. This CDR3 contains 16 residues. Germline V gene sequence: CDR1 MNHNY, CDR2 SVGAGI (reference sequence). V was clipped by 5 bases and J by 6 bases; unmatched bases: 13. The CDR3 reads CASSPNPGQGLGEQYF. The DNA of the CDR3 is TGTGCCAGCAGTCCGAATCCGGGACAGGGGTTGGGCGAGCAGTACTTC.

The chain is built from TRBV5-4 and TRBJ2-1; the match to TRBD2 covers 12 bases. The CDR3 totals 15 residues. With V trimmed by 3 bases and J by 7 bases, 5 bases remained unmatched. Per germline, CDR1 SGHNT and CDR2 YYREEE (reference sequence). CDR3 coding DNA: TGTGCCAGCAGCTATGAGACTAGCGGGGGTAATGAGCAGTTCTTC. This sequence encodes CASSYETSGGNEQFF.